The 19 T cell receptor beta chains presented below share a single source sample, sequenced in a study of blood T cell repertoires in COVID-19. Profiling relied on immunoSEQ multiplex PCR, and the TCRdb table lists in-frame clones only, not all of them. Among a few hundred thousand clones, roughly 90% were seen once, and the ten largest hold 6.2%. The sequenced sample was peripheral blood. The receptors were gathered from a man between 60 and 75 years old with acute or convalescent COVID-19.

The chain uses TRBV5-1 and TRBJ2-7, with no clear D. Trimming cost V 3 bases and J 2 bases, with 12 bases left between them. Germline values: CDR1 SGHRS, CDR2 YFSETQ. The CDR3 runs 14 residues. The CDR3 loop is CASSYEQEAYEQYF. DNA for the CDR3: TGCGCCAGCAGCTACGAACAAGAGGCCTACGAGCAGTACTTC.

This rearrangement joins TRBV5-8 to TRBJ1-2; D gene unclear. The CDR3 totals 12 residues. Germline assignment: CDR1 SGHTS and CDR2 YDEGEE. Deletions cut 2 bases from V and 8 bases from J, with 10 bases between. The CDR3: CASSLSREGYTF. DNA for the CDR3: TGTGCCAGCAGCTTAAGTAGAGAAGGCTACACCTTC.

Here the CDR3 reads CSVGLAEAQYF. Written as DNA, the CDR3 is TGCAGCGTTGGACTGGCGGAGGCCCAGTACTTC. This chain connects TRBV29-1 to TRBJ2-5; a possible D gene is TRBD2 (5 bases). This CDR3 is built from 11 residues. Trimming cost V 4 bases and J 9 bases, with 12 bases left between them. Per germline, CDR1 SQVTM and CDR2 ANQGSEA.

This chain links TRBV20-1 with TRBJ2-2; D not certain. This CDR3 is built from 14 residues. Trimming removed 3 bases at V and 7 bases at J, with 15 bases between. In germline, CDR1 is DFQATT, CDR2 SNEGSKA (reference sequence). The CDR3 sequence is CSASWSARIGELFF. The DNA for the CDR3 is TGCAGTGCTAGTTGGAGCGCGCGGATCGGGGAGCTGTTTTTT.

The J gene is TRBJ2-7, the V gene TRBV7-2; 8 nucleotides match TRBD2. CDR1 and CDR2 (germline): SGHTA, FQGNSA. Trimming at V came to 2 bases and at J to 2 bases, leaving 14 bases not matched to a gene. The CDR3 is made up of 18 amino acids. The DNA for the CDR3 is TGTGCCAGCAGCTTAAGGGAAGGTGGGACTAGTCGACCCTACGAGCAGTACTTC. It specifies CASSLREGGTSRPYEQYF.

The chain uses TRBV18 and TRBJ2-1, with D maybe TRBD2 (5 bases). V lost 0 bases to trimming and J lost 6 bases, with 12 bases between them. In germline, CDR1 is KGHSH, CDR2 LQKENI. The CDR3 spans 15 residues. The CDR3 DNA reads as TGTGCCAGCTCACCACCGTTTGTAGCGTCCAATGAGCAGTTCTTC. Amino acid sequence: CASSPPFVASNEQFF.

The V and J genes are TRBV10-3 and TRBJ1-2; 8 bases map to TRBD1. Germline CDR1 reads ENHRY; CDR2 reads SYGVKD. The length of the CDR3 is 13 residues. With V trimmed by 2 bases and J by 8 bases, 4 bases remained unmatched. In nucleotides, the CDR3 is TGTGCCATCAGTGAGACAGGGGGTTGGGGCTACACCTTC. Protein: CAISETGGWGYTF.

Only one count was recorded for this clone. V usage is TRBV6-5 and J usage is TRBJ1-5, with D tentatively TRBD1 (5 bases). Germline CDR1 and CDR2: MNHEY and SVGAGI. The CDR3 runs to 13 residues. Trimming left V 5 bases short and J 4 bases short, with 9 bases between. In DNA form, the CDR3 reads TGTGCCAGCAGTACAGGTGGTAATCAGCCCCAGCATTTT. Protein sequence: CASSTGGNQPQHF.

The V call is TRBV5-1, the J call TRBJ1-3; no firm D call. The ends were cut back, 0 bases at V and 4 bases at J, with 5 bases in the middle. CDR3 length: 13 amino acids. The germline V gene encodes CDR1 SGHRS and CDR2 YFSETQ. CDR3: CASSLDLGNTIYF. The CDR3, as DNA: TGCGCCAGCAGCTTGGACTTGGGAAACACCATATATTTT.

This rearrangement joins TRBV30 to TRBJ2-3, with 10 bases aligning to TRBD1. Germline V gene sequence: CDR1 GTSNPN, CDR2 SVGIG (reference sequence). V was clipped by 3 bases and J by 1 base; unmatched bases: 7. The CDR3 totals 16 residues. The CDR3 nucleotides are TGTGCCTGGAGGTTCGGCGGGACAGGGGGCACAGATACGCAGTATTTT. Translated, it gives CAWRFGGTGGTDTQYF.

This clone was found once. CDR3 in DNA: TGTGCCAGCAGTCCGGGACAGTCGAACACTGAAGCTTTCTTT. Amino acid sequence: CASSPGQSNTEAFF. This rearrangement joins TRBV27 to TRBJ1-1, with TRBD1 matching over 7 bases. The CDR3 is 14 residues long. Germline V gene data show CDR1 as MNHEY and CDR2 as SMNVEV (reference sequence). Trimming removed 5 bases from V and 1 base from J; junction bases left unmatched: 4.

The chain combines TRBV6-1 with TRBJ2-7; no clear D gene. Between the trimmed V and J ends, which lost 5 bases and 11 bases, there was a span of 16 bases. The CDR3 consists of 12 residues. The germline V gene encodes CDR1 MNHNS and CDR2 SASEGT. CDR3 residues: CASSPERTVKYF. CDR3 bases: TGTGCCAGCAGTCCCGAGAGAACAGTGAAGTACTTC.

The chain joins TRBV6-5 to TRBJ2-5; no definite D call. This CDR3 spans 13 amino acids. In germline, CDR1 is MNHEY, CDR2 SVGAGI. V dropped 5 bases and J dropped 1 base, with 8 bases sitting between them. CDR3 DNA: TGTGCCAGCAGTACCGGGTTCCAAGAGACCCAGTACTTC. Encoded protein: CASSTGFQETQYF.

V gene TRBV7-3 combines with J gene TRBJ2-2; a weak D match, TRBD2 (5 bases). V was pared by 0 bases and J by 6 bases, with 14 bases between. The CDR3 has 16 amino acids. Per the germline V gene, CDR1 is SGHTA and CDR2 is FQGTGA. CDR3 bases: TGTGCCAGCAGCTTAACTTCCTTAGGAGGATCCGGGGAGCTGTTTTTT. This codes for CASSLTSLGGSGELFF.

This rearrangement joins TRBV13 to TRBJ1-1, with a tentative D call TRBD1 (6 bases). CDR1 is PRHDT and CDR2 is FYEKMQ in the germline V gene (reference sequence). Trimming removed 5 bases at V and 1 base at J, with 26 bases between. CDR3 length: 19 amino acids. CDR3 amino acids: CASSPHRGAGDEANTEAFF. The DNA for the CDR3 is TGTGCCAGCAGCCCCCATCGAGGTGCAGGGGACGAGGCGAACACTGAAGCTTTCTTT.

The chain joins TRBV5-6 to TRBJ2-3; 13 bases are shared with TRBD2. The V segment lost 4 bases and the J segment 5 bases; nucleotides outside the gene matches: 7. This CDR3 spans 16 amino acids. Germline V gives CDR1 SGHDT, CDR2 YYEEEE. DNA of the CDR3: TGTGCCAGCAGCCTACGGACTAGCGGGAGAGGAGATACGCAGTATTTT. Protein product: CASSLRTSGRGDTQYF.

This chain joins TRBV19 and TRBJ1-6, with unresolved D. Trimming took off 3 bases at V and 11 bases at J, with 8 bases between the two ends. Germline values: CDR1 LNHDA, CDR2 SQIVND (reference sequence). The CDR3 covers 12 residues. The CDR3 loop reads CASSMGSPPLHF. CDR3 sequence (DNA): TGTGCCAGTAGTATGGGGAGTCCACCCCTCCACTTT.

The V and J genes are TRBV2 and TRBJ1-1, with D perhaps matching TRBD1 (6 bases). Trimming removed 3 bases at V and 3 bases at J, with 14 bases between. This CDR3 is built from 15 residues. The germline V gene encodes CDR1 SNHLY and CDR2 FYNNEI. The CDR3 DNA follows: TGTGCCAGCAGTGATGTGGGGGAGGGGGACACTGAAGCTTTCTTT. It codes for CASSDVGEGDTEAFF.

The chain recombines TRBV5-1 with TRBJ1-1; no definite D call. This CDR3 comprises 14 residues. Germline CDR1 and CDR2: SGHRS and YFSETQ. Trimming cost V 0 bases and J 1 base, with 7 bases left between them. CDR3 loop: CASSLARENTEAFF. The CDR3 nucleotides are TGCGCCAGCAGCTTGGCGCGGGAGAACACTGAAGCTTTCTTT.